Shown below are 8 T cell receptor beta chains from a single sample sequenced in a study of shared clonotypes between healthy human individuals. CD45RO-negative cells were positively selected for CCR7, leaving out terminally differentiated effector memory CD45RA+ cells. TCRdb's copy holds only in-frame clones and misses some; the assay was immunoSEQ multiplex PCR. This repertoire shows more than 2 million clones, 80% to 95% found once; its top ten account for around 1.8%. Sequencing was performed on naive CD8+ T cells from PBMCs. The receptors were sampled from a man between 18 and 35 years old in good health. Some clones in this sample may be carry-over from other donors' samples.

This rearrangement joins TRBV4-1 to TRBJ2-7; tentatively, D is TRBD1 (6 bases). CDR3 size: 16 residues. Trimming shortened V by 0 bases and J by 0 bases, and 12 bases separated the two germline ends. Per germline, CDR1 MGHRA and CDR2 YSYEKL. The CDR3 sequence is CASSQDRAGVSYEQYF. CDR3 sequence (DNA): TGCGCCAGCAGCCAAGATAGGGCAGGGGTCTCCTACGAGCAGTACTTC.

This clone was seen just once. This sequence joins TRBV27 and TRBJ2-5, with D tentatively TRBD2 (5 bases). CDR1 MNHEY and CDR2 SMNVEV come from the germline V gene (reference sequence). V lost 2 bases and J 2 bases, leaving 12 bases between the germline ends. The CDR3 extends over 15 amino acids. The CDR3 region is CASSLDGGPQETQYF. Here the CDR3 DNA reads TGTGCCAGCAGTTTAGACGGAGGCCCACAAGAGACCCAGTACTTC.

The chain carries TRBV4-1 and TRBJ2-7, with TRBD2 matching 10 bases. Germline CDR1 and CDR2: MGHRA and YSYEKL. V was clipped by 8 bases and J by 2 bases; unmatched bases: 3. The CDR3 is 13 amino acids. The CDR3 sequence is CASGLAGAYEQYF. The CDR3 region has the DNA TGCGCCAGCGGGCTAGCGGGGGCCTACGAGCAGTACTTC.

The chain's CDR3 is CASREVVPYGYTF. CDR3 DNA sequence: TGTGCCAGCCGGGAGGTAGTACCCTATGGCTACACCTTC. The V gene is TRBV13, the J gene TRBJ1-2; D not certain. The germline CDR1 and CDR2 sequences are PRHDT and FYEKMQ (reference sequence). The CDR3 length is 13 residues. V gave up 8 bases and J gave up 4 bases, with 14 bases separating them.

This rearrangement joins TRBV15 to TRBJ1-5; D is unresolved. The germline V gene has CDR1 LNHNV and CDR2 YYDKDF (reference sequence). The CDR3 is 17 residues long. V gave up 1 base and J gave up 0 bases, with 13 bases separating them. CDR3 nucleotides: TGTGCCACCAGCAGAGTCCCAACAGAGTATAGCAATCAGCCCCAGCATTTT. Its translation: CATSRVPTEYSNQPQHF. The whole variable domain, remainder taken from reference TRBV15 and TRBJ1-5, is DAMVIQNPRYQVTQFGKPVTLSCSQTLNHNVMYWYQQKSSQAPKLLFHYYDKDFNNEADTPDNFQSRRPNTSFCFLDIRSPGLGDTAMYLCATSRVPTEYSNQPQHFGDGTRLSIL.

CDR3 nucleotides: TGTGCCTGGAGTTGGGAGGGAGTTCCCGGTCCCGGCGGAGAGCAGTTCTTC. It specifies CAWSWEGVPGPGGEQFF. This rearrangement joins TRBV30 to TRBJ2-1; 7 nucleotides agree with TRBD2. The CDR3 sequence is 17 residues long. Germline values: CDR1 GTSNPN, CDR2 SVGIG (reference sequence). The J segment lost 10 bases and the V segment lost 2 bases, leaving 20 bases of the junction unmatched.

The chain employs TRBV27 and TRBJ2-3; 9 bases align to TRBD2. The trim removed 5 bases at V and 4 bases at J, leaving 10 bases unmatched. There are 16 residues in the CDR3. Germline assignment: CDR1 MNHEY and CDR2 SMNVEV (reference sequence). The CDR3 loop reads CASSVYSGSISDTQYF. CDR3 bases: TGTGCCAGCAGTGTATATAGCGGGAGTATCTCAGATACGCAGTATTTT.

The chain carries TRBV30 and TRBJ2-1, with 12 bases aligning to TRBD2. The germline gives CDR1 GTSNPN, CDR2 SVGIG (reference sequence). The CDR3 length is 17 residues. J lost 4 bases, V lost 8 bases, and 15 bases had no gene match. CDR3 in amino acids: CAARFRLAGDRYNEQFF. The DNA for the CDR3 is TGTGCCGCTAGGTTTAGACTAGCGGGAGATCGGTACAATGAGCAGTTCTTC.